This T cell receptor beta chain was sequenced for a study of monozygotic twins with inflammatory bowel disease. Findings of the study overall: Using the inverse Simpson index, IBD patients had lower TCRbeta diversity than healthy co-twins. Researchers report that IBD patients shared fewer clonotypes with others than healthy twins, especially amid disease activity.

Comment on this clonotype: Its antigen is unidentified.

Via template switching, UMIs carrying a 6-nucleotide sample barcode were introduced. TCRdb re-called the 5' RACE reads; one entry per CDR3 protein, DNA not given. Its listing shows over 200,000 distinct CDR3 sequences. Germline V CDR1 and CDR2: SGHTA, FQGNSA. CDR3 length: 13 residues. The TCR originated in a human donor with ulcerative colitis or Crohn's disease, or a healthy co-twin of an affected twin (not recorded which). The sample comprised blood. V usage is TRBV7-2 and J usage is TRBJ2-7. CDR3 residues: CASSLAEDYEQYF.